Below, 30 T cell receptor beta chains from the same sample are listed, as sequenced in a study of cytotoxic CD8 clonotypes in ibrutinib-treated CLL. Repertoires were generated with immunoSEQ multiplex PCR, while TCRdb's copy carries only in-frame clones and drops some. Of about 330,000 clones listed, over 60% are singletons. The starting material was PBMCs, obtained after 36 months of ibrutinib treatment. The receptors here all came from a human donor with chronic lymphocytic leukemia.

The chain has TRBV28 and TRBJ2-2, with D unclear. The length of the CDR3 is 12 residues. Germline values: CDR1 MDHEN, CDR2 SYDVKM. V was pared by 4 bases and J by 4 bases, with 4 bases between. Here the CDR3 reads CASSWFTGELFF. The CDR3 nucleotides are TGTGCCAGCAGTTGGTTCACCGGGGAGCTGTTTTTT.

The chain is built from TRBV4-1 and TRBJ2-1; a possible D gene is TRBD2 (5 bases). Germline V lookup: CDR1 MGHRA, CDR2 YSYEKL. With 1 base removed from V and 5 bases from J, the gap between germline ends came to 12 bases. The CDR3 is made up of 15 amino acids. The CDR3 sequence: CASSQVAGRNNEQFF. The CDR3 nucleotides are TGCGCCAGCAGCCAAGTGGCGGGCCGCAACAATGAGCAGTTCTTC.

The chain couples TRBV29-1 to TRBJ1-2, with D possibly being TRBD1 (6 bases). Germline CDR1 reads SQVTM; CDR2 reads ANQGSEA. V was cut by 6 bases and J by 2 bases, with 13 bases left in between. The CDR3 runs to 13 residues. CDR3 in amino acids: CSVLRTDNYGYTF. CDR3 bases: TGCAGCGTACTTAGGACAGACAACTATGGCTACACCTTC.

In this sample, this clone turned up once. V is TRBV18 and J is TRBJ1-5; D is ambiguous. Germline values: CDR1 KGHSH, CDR2 LQKENI. The CDR3 is made up of 13 amino acids. Trimming took 6 bases from V and 1 from J, leaving 7 bases between them. The CDR3 region has the DNA TGTGCCAGCTCCGAACAGAGCAATCAGCCCCAGCATTTT. Amino acids: CASSEQSNQPQHF. The full variable domain, in which reference TRBV18 and TRBJ1-5 provide the parts outside the CDR3, is NAGVMQNPRHLVRRRGQEARLRCSPMKGHSHVYWYRQLPEEGLKFMVYLQKENIIDESGMPKERFSAEFPKEGPSILRIQQVVRGDSAAYFCASSEQSNQPQHFGDGTRLSIL.

V and J are TRBV5-4 and TRBJ2-2, with D perhaps matching TRBD2 (7 bases). Germline V gives CDR1 SGHNT, CDR2 YYREEE (reference sequence). This CDR3 contains 12 residues. V lost 4 bases and J 8 bases, leaving 9 bases between the germline ends. The CDR3, as DNA: TGTGCCAGCAGCCGGGGGGCAGGGGAGCTGTTTTTT. Translated: CASSRGAGELFF.

This rearrangement joins TRBV7-2 to TRBJ2-4, with TRBD1 as a possible D gene (6 bases). From germline, CDR1 is SGHTA and CDR2 FQGNSA. V was cut by 4 bases and J by 8 bases, with 12 bases left in between. There are 13 residues in the CDR3. This chain's CDR3 is CASSSQGLDIQYF. CDR3 in DNA: TGTGCCAGCAGCTCACAGGGTTTAGACATTCAGTACTTC.

The chain links TRBV2 to TRBJ2-1, with TRBD2 identical over 7 bases. Trimming at V came to 1 base and at J to 3 bases, leaving 6 bases not matched to a gene. Germline V gives CDR1 SNHLY, CDR2 FYNNEI. CDR3 length: 16 residues. CDR3 bases: TGTGCCAGCAGTGAAGGTAGGGGAGGGTTCTACAATGAGCAGTTCTTC. Translated, it gives CASSEGRGGFYNEQFF. The complete variable domain, with remaining parts taken from reference TRBV2 and TRBJ2-1, reads EPEVTQTPSHQVTQMGQEVILRCVPISNHLYFYWYRQILGQKVEFLVSFYNNEISEKSEIFDDQFSVERPDGSNFTLKIRSTKLEDSAMYFCASSEGRGGFYNEQFFGPGTRLTVL.

The V gene is TRBV18, the J gene TRBJ1-2; 7 bases fit TRBD1. After removal of 2 bases from V and 1 base from J, the junction contained 4 bases not matched to a gene. Germline V lookup: CDR1 KGHSH, CDR2 LQKENI. This CDR3 has 15 residues. CDR3 sequence reads: CASSPTTGLNYGYTF. The CDR3 DNA reads as TGTGCCAGCTCACCAACGACAGGGCTTAACTATGGCTACACCTTC.

The V call is TRBV9, the J call TRBJ2-1, with D unresolved. Germline V gives CDR1 SGDLS, CDR2 YYNGEE. CDR3 size: 14 residues. The V end was cut by 3 bases, the J end by 0 bases, with 7 bases between. This CDR3 is CASSADTSYNEQFF. For the CDR3, the DNA is TGTGCCAGCAGCGCCGATACCTCCTACAATGAGCAGTTCTTC.

The CDR3: CASSLNPGSSYNEQFF. The CDR3 coding sequence is TGTGCCAGCAGCTTGAATCCAGGCAGCTCCTACAATGAGCAGTTCTTC. This chain uses TRBV5-6 with TRBJ2-1; no clear D gene. The length of the CDR3 is 16 residues. The germline V gene has CDR1 SGHDT and CDR2 YYEEEE. The germline V and J ends were trimmed by 1 base and 0 bases, with 11 bases remaining between them.

The chain carries TRBV7-2 and TRBJ2-7, with 12 bases aligning to TRBD2. The CDR3 is made up of 16 amino acids. Germline V CDR1 and CDR2: SGHTA, FQGNSA. V was clipped by 3 bases and J by 7 bases; unmatched bases: 10. This CDR3 is CASSLTSGGPPTEQYF. The CDR3 DNA reads as TGTGCCAGCAGCTTGACTAGCGGGGGCCCTCCTACAGAGCAGTACTTC. Variable domain in full (rest from reference TRBV7-2 and TRBJ2-7): GAGVSQSPSNKVTEKGKDVELRCDPISGHTALYWYRQSLGQGLEFLIYFQGNSAPDKSGLPSDRFSAERTGGSVSTLTIQRTQQEDSAVYLCASSLTSGGPPTEQYFGPGTRLTVT.

This clone turned up a few times. The chain is built from TRBV29-1 and TRBJ2-3; D possibly uses TRBD1 or TRBD2 (6 bases each). The germline V gene encodes CDR1 SQVTM and CDR2 ANQGSEA. This CDR3 contains 12 residues. Trimming stripped 7 bases from V and 2 bases from J, with 10 bases between. The CDR3 nucleotides are TGCAGCGGGCGGGACAACACAGATACGCAGTATTTT. Residues: CSGRDNTDTQYF.

This clone came up once. This chain links TRBV5-1 with TRBJ2-7; D may be TRBD1 or TRBD2 (6 bases each). This CDR3 has 16 amino acids. V lost 4 bases to trimming and J lost 8 bases, with 25 bases between them. Germline V gene data show CDR1 as SGHRS and CDR2 as YFSETQ. The CDR3 reads CASSRTGTRHAAQQYF. The CDR3 bases are TGCGCCAGCAGCCGCACAGGGACTCGCCATGCCGCTCAGCAGTACTTC.

J is TRBJ2-7 and V is TRBV7-2; 7 bases line up with TRBD2. CDR1 is SGHTA, CDR2 FQGNSA, per germline. Unmatched junction bases numbered 22, after V lost 5 bases and J lost 3 bases. The CDR3 loop spans 19 amino acids. CDR3 amino acids: CASSDNRRGASGGFYEQYF. In DNA form, the CDR3 reads TGTGCCAGCAGCGATAATCGGAGAGGAGCTAGCGGTGGTTTCTACGAGCAGTACTTC.

The rearrangement joins TRBV7-9 to TRBJ2-7; 8 nucleotides agree with TRBD2. CDR3 length equals 16 residues. CDR1 is SEHNR, CDR2 FQNEAQ, per germline (reference sequence). Losses at the gene ends were 0 bases for V and 3 bases for J; bases not matched to a gene: 7. CDR3 protein: CASSLATSVRNYEQYF. The CDR3 DNA sequence: TGTGCCAGCAGCTTAGCGACTAGCGTAAGAAACTACGAGCAGTACTTC.

This clone was found a few times. The V gene is TRBV2, the J gene TRBJ2-7, with D possibly matching TRBD2 (5 bases). The V gene lost 3 bases and the J gene lost 5 bases, with 11 bases spanning the gap. CDR1 SNHLY and CDR2 FYNNEI come from the germline V gene. CDR3 size: 13 residues. CDR3 nucleotide sequence: TGTGCCAGCAGTGATCGAGGGCGGGACGAGCAGTACTTC. Its translation: CASSDRGRDEQYF.

The chain has TRBV5-6 and TRBJ2-2, with TRBD2 matching over 14 bases. The V segment lost 4 bases and the J segment 4 bases; nucleotides outside the gene matches: 9. There are 18 residues in the CDR3. Germline CDR1 reads SGHDT; CDR2 reads YYEEEE. CDR3 amino acids: CASSPRTSGRLGTGELFF. Written as DNA, the CDR3 is TGTGCCAGCAGCCCAAGGACTAGCGGGAGGCTTGGCACCGGGGAGCTGTTTTTT.

CDR3 nucleotide sequence: TGTGCCAGTAAAGGACCCGGGGGGAACACAGATACGCAGTATTTT. It codes for CASKGPGGNTDTQYF. The V call is TRBV7-2, the J call TRBJ2-3, with 7 bases lining up with TRBD2. The CDR3 loop spans 15 amino acids. Germline CDR1 SGHTA, CDR2 FQGNSA. V trimming: 9 bases; J trimming: 2 bases; junction bases outside the gene matches: 11.

This rearrangement joins TRBV7-2 to TRBJ2-3; D is ambiguous. This CDR3 contains 14 residues. V shed 3 bases and J shed 6 bases, with 13 bases lying between them. The V gene's germline CDR1 is SGHTA and CDR2 FQGNSA. The CDR3 here is CASSLLGPRDTQYF. In DNA form, the CDR3 reads TGTGCCAGCAGCTTGCTTGGCCCGAGGGATACGCAGTATTTT.

This clone was observed a handful of times. The V call is TRBV28, the J call TRBJ1-5; 7 bases line up with TRBD1. The CDR3 has 12 residues. With 11 bases clipped from V and 4 bases from J, the junction kept 5 bases outside the gene matches. Per the germline V gene, CDR1 is MDHEN and CDR2 is SYDVKM. The CDR3 sequence is CAALQGNQPQHF. The CDR3, as DNA: TGTGCCGCTTTACAGGGGAATCAGCCCCAGCATTTT.

This clone was seen once. The V and J genes are TRBV7-8 and TRBJ1-2, with a possible D match to TRBD1 (6 bases). V was pared by 4 bases and J by 2 bases, with 11 bases between. The germline V gene has CDR1 SGHVS and CDR2 FQNEAQ. This CDR3 has 14 residues. CDR3 sequence (DNA): TGTGCCAGCAGCTCAGGGGAGGGGAACTATGGCTACACCTTC. Protein sequence: CASSSGEGNYGYTF.

This clone was counted only a few times. V usage is TRBV4-2 and J usage is TRBJ1-1, with D possibly being TRBD1 (6 bases). The V gene lost 7 bases and the J gene lost 4 bases, with 13 bases spanning the gap. CDR1 and CDR2 from the germline V gene are LGHNA and YNFKEQ. This CDR3 contains 13 residues. CDR3 region: CASTRGGTTEAFF. CDR3 sequence (DNA): TGTGCCAGCACCCGAGGGGGGACCACTGAAGCTTTCTTT.

The chain has TRBV2 and TRBJ1-5, with 8 nucleotides matching TRBD1. CDR1 and CDR2 (germline): SNHLY, FYNNEI. V was pared by 10 bases and J by 6 bases, with 17 bases of the junction left unmatched. This CDR3 spans 16 amino acids. CDR3 in DNA: TGTGCCACCTCGGGACAGGAAAGATTGGGGCTTCAGCCCCAGCATTTT. This translates into CATSGQERLGLQPQHF.

The J gene is TRBJ2-1, the V gene TRBV18; D is possibly TRBD2 (5 bases). Germline V gene data show CDR1 as KGHSH and CDR2 as LQKENI. This CDR3 has 14 residues. Trimming took 0 bases from V and 11 from J, leaving 14 bases between them. Here the CDR3 reads CASSPPGGGLQQFF. CDR3 bases: TGTGCCAGCTCACCACCCGGCGGAGGACTCCAGCAGTTCTTC.

V and J are TRBV27 and TRBJ2-7, with no clear D. V gave up 3 bases and J gave up 3 bases, with 9 bases separating them. The CDR3 has 13 residues. Germline V gives CDR1 MNHEY, CDR2 SMNVEV (reference sequence). CDR3 residues: CASSLGILYEQYF. Here the CDR3 DNA reads TGTGCCAGCAGTTTGGGGATCCTCTACGAGCAGTACTTC.

The CDR3 nucleotides read TGTGCCAGCAGCCACCCGGGGATAGTTGGCTATGGCTACACCTTC. This translates into CASSHPGIVGYGYTF. This chain connects TRBV9 to TRBJ1-2; D unclear. Germline V gene lookup returns CDR1 SGDLS and CDR2 YYNGEE. The CDR3 covers 15 residues. V was clipped by 4 bases and J by 4 bases, with 17 bases between them.

This clone has only a few counts. The J gene is TRBJ1-1, the V gene TRBV4-1; D remains ambiguous. CDR1 is MGHRA, CDR2 YSYEKL, per germline. This CDR3 is built from 16 residues. Trimming stripped 4 bases from V and 1 base from J, with 16 bases between. The CDR3 sequence is CASSRVSRLANTEAFF. The CDR3 region has the DNA TGCGCCAGCAGCCGCGTCTCCCGCCTGGCGAACACTGAAGCTTTCTTT.

This clone was counted a few times. The chain links TRBV6-5 to TRBJ2-7; D possibly corresponds to TRBD2 (5 bases). This CDR3 spans 15 amino acids. In germline, CDR1 is MNHEY, CDR2 SVGAGI. Trimming stripped 2 bases from V and 0 bases from J, with 11 bases between. The CDR3, as DNA: TGTGCCAGCAGTTACAAGGGAGAATTCTCCTACGAGCAGTACTTC. Translating it yields CASSYKGEFSYEQYF.

This chain uses TRBV28 with TRBJ2-3, with D unresolved. Trimming took 6 bases from V and 6 from J, leaving 16 bases between them. Germline V gene sequence: CDR1 MDHEN, CDR2 SYDVKM. The CDR3 has 14 amino acids. In DNA, the CDR3 is TGTGCCAGCAGCCTTGACATCCGCCTCGATACGCAGTATTTT. Translated: CASSLDIRLDTQYF.

This sequence joins TRBV5-8 and TRBJ1-1; D uncertain. Germline CDR1 SGHTS, CDR2 YDEGEE. The V end was cut by 0 bases, the J end by 1 base, with 10 bases between. The CDR3 has 15 residues. Written as DNA, the CDR3 is TGTGCCAGCAGCTTGGTTGTCAACACGAACACTGAAGCTTTCTTT. Its translation: CASSLVVNTNTEAFF.